Sequencing of this TCR beta chain was carried out in a study of shared clonotypes between healthy human individuals. This clone was recorded only once. TCRdb keeps only in-frame clones here, not all; method: immunoSEQ multiplex PCR. In the table there are about 2.3 million clones, approximately 93% of which are singletons. Deletions cut 5 bases from V and 12 bases from J, with 8 bases between. Germline CDR1 reads SEHNR; CDR2 reads FQNEAQ (reference sequence). The CDR3 runs 10 residues. The TCR sequence derives from a young man in good health. Some clones in this sample may be carry-over from other donors' samples. This chain uses TRBV7-9 with TRBJ2-1; possible D gene TRBD2, 6 bases. The specimen sequenced was naive CD4+ T cells from PBMCs. Subset denoted: CD45RA+ positively selected. The DNA of the CDR3 is TGTGCCAGCAGCAAGGAGGGGCAGTTCTTC. Protein product: CASSKEGQFF. The full variable domain, in which reference TRBV7-9 and TRBJ2-1 provide the parts outside the CDR3, is DTGVSQNPRHKITKRGQNVTFRCDPISEHNRLYWYRQTLGQGPEFLTYFQNEAQLEKSRLLSDRFSAERPKGSFSTLEIQRTEQGDSAMYLCASSKEGQFFGPGTRLTVL.